The 9 T cell receptor beta chains reported below all come from one sample, sequenced in a study of T cells in Graves' hyperthyroidism and ophthalmopathy. RNA transcripts were the template for amplifying TCR beta CDR3 regions. The HTBI set primed first-round TCR CDR3 RT-PCR. In TCRdb, the multiplex PCR reads were re-called with MiXCR into one record per CDR3 protein. The sample contains about 720,000 distinct CDR3 sequences, around 15% of which appear only once. Sample: blood. These receptors all stem from a man between 18 and 29 years old with Graves' hyperthyroidism.

The genes are TRBV5-1 and TRBJ2-7; TRBD2 aligns across 8 bases. The CDR3 extends over 16 amino acids. Losses at the gene ends were 4 bases for V and 1 base for J; bases not matched to a gene: 10. Germline values: CDR1 SGHRS, CDR2 YFSETQ. This CDR3 is CASSLESGRRSYEQYF. CDR3 coding DNA: TGCGCCAGCAGCCTGGAAAGCGGGAGAAGGTCCTACGAGCAGTACTTC.

This clonotype was counted between two and nine times. The chain couples TRBV19 to TRBJ1-1; no clear D. Germline loops: CDR1 LNHDA, CDR2 SQIVND (reference sequence). The V end was cut by 1 base, the J end by 10 bases, with 7 bases between. The CDR3 covers 11 residues. The CDR3, as DNA: TGTGCCAGTAGTATAGGACCCCGAGCTTTCTTT. This encodes CASSIGPRAFF.

This clonotype was found many times. This sequence joins TRBV28 and TRBJ1-2, with 10 bases matching TRBD1. The CDR3 loop spans 15 amino acids. Germline V CDR1 and CDR2: MDHEN, SYDVKM. With 7 bases clipped from V and 5 bases from J, the junction kept 10 bases outside the gene matches. The CDR3 DNA reads TGTGCCAGCACTTACGGGGCGGGACAGGGGTATGGCTACACCTTC. As protein: CASTYGAGQGYGYTF.

V is TRBV5-1 and J is TRBJ2-5, with 11 positions matching TRBD1. The CDR3 covers 15 residues. CDR1 and CDR2 from the germline V gene are SGHRS and YFSETQ. J was trimmed by 4 bases and V by 1 base; bases with no gene match: 3. CDR3: CASSLQGTGGETQYF. CDR3 sequence (DNA): TGCGCCAGCAGCTTGCAGGGGACAGGGGGAGAGACCCAGTACTTC.

This clonotype was seen many times. This chain joins TRBV30 and TRBJ2-2; 7 nucleotides agree with TRBD1. After removal of 3 bases from V and 3 bases from J, the junction contained 4 bases not matched to a gene. Germline V gives CDR1 GTSNPN, CDR2 SVGIG (reference sequence). This CDR3 is built from 14 residues. CDR3 residues: CAWSVTGDTGELFF. For the CDR3, the DNA is TGTGCCTGGAGCGTAACAGGGGACACCGGGGAGCTGTTTTTT.

V usage is TRBV29-1 and J usage is TRBJ2-7; D is perhaps TRBD1 or TRBD2 (5 bases each). From germline, CDR1 is SQVTM and CDR2 ANQGSEA. The CDR3 runs 12 residues. Trimming shortened V by 4 bases and J by 7 bases, and 14 bases separated the two germline ends. CDR3 in DNA: TGCAGCGTTGTTGGGGGTTCCGGGGAGCAGTACTTC. Translated: CSVVGGSGEQYF.

This chain links TRBV30 with TRBJ1-3; TRBD1 is a possible D gene (5 bases). The V end lost 3 bases, the J end lost 0 bases, and 15 bases lay between the germline ends. CDR3 size: 16 residues. Germline CDR1 and CDR2: GTSNPN and SVGIG (reference sequence). CDR3 coding DNA: TGTGCCTGGAGATTGGGTGCAGGGATCTCTGGAAACACCATATATTTT. Its translation: CAWRLGAGISGNTIYF.

This clonotype was recorded at least ten times. This chain's CDR3 is CAWSVRTGGTEAFF. The CDR3 DNA follows: TGTGCCTGGAGTGTGAGGACAGGGGGCACTGAAGCTTTCTTT. The V and J genes are TRBV30 and TRBJ1-1; 10 positions match TRBD1. Trimming removed 0 bases from V and 4 bases from J; junction bases left unmatched: 2. CDR3 length equals 14 residues. Germline V gene data show CDR1 as GTSNPN and CDR2 as SVGIG (reference sequence).

The V gene is TRBV15, the J gene TRBJ2-7; TRBD2 aligns across 8 bases. The V gene's germline CDR1 is LNHNV and CDR2 YYDKDF (reference sequence). CDR3 length: 16 amino acids. Trimming cost V 0 bases and J 5 bases; bases outside gene matches: 9. The CDR3 is CATSRDMGLVSNEQYF. The CDR3 DNA reads as TGTGCCACCAGCAGAGATATGGGACTAGTTTCCAACGAGCAGTACTTC.